In its sample, the clone carrying this TCR beta chain was seen once. No antigen is known for it. For sorted subsets, 150 to 250 ng DNA per replicate equaled about 30,000 T cell genomes. Here immunoSEQ multiplex PCR was the method, and the copy in TCRdb shows in-frame clones only, minus some. This sample yields over 850,000 clones, of which 78% are seen a single time; around 0.47% belongs to the top ten. J lost 0 bases, V lost 0 bases, and 3 bases had no gene match. Per the germline V gene, CDR1 is SGDLS and CDR2 is YYNGEE. This CDR3 comprises 16 residues. These data come from a study of shared clonotypes between healthy human individuals. Background on the study: A donor's plate count was three for CD4 naive and three for CD4 memory; CD8 naive had two and CD8 memory one.

General study findings and limits: Clonotypes not shared had lower generation probabilities than those common to all four donors. Memory subsets generally showed lower estimated richness than naive subsets.

This chain joins TRBV9 and TRBJ2-7, with 10 bases lining up with TRBD2. The receptor comes from a man aged 18 to 29 in good health. Some clones in this sample may be carry-over from other donors' samples. Sequencing used memory CD4+ T cells from PBMCs. Subset given: CD45RA-negative fraction. The CDR3 DNA reads TGTGCCAGCAGCGTAGAAGCTAGCGGGAGCTCCTACGAGCAGTACTTC. Translation: CASSVEASGSSYEQYF. The full variable domain, with the rest looked up from reference TRBV9 and TRBJ2-7, is DSGVTQTPKHLITATGQRVTLRCSPRSGDLSVYWYQQSLDQGLQFLIQYYNGEERAKGNILERFSAQQFPDLHSELNLSSLELGDSALYFCASSVEASGSSYEQYFGPGTRLTVT.